The following is a T cell receptor beta chain sequence with its context. What it binds is unknown. TCRdb re-analysed the 5' RACE reads in MiXCR, keeping a single row per CDR3 protein. The table lists 200,000 to 300,000 distinct CDR3 sequences, roughly 7.5% of them singletons. The data were taken from a study of identical twins. The CDR3 totals 15 residues. Per the germline V gene, CDR1 is ENHRY and CDR2 is SYGVKD. The V segment lost 6 bases and the J segment 4 bases; nucleotides outside the gene matches: 7. Study-level results: Cord blood beta clonotypes that were abundant carried fewer insertions, and memory repertoires showed no such trend. Less excess twin sharing appeared in beta out-of-frame sequences. Zero-insertion analyses might be partly confounded by invariant T cells like MAIT and iNKT.

The sample was also linked to a second study, of yellow fever vaccine responses in identical twins. That paper notes: Reportedly, the response of twins' T cells to the vaccine seemed partly convergent, partly personalized.

The TCR was taken from a woman aged 18-29 years in good health. Sample: CD8+ T cells sorted from blood. This chain uses TRBV10-3 with TRBJ2-1; 9 nucleotides match TRBD2. CDR3 in DNA: TGTGCCATCAGCCCTGCTGCGGGAGGGTACAATGAGCAGTTCTTC. Encoded protein: CAISPAAGGYNEQFF.